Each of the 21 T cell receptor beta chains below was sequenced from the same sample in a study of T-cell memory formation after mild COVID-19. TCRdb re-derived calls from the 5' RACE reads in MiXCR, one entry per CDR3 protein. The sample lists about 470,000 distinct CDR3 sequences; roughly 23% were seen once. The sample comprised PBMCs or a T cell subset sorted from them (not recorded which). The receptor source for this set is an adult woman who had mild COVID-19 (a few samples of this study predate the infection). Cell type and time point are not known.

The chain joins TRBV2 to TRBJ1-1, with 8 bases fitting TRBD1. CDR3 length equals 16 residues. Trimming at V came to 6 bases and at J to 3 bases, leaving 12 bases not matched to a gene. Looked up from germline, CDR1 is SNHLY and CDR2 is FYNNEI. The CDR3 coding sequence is TGTGCCAGCAGCGTCATGGACAGGGTTCAGGACACTGAAGCTTTCTTT. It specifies CASSVMDRVQDTEAFF. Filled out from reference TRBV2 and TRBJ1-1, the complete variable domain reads EPEVTQTPSHQVTQMGQEVILRCVPISNHLYFYWYRQILGQKVEFLVSFYNNEISEKSEIFDDQFSVERPDGSNFTLKIRSTKLEDSAMYFCASSVMDRVQDTEAFFGQGTRLTVV.

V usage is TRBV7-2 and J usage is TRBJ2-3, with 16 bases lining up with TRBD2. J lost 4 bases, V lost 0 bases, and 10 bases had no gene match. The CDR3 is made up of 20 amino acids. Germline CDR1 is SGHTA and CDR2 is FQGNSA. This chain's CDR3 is CASSLAPPGLAGGKADTQYF. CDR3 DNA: TGTGCCAGCAGCTTAGCTCCCCCGGGACTAGCGGGAGGGAAGGCAGATACGCAGTATTTT.

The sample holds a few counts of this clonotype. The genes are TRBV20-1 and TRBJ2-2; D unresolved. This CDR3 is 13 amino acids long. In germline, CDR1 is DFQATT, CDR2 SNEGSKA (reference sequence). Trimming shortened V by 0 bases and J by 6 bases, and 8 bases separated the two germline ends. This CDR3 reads CSARELRAGELFF. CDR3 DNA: TGCAGTGCTAGAGAGTTAAGGGCCGGGGAGCTGTTTTTT.

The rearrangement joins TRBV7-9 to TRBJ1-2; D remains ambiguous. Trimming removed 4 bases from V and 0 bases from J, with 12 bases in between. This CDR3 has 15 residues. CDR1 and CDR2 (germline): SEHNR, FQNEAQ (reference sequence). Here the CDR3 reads CASSSQGRTNYGYTF. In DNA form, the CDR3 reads TGTGCCAGCAGCTCCCAAGGGCGCACTAACTATGGCTACACCTTC.

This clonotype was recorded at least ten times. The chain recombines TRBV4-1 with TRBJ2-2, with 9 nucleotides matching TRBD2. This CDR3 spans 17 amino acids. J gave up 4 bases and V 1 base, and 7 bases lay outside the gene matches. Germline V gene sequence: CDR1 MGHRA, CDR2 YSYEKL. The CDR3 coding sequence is TGCGCCAGCAGCCAAGGGCGGCGGGAGGGCCTCACCGGGGAGCTGTTTTTT. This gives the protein CASSQGRREGLTGELFF.

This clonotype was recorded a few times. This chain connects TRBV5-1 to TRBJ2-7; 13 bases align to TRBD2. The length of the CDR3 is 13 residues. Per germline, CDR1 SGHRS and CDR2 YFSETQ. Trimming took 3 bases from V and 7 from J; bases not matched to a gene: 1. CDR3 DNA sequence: TGCGCCAGCAGCTCGGGACTAGCGGGAGAGCAGTACTTC. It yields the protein CASSSGLAGEQYF.

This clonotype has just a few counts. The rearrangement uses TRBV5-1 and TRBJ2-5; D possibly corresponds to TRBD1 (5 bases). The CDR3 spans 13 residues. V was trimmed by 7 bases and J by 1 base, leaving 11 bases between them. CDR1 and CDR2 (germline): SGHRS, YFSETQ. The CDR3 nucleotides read TGCGCCAGCCGACAGCCTTCCCAAGAGACCCAGTACTTC. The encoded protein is CASRQPSQETQYF.

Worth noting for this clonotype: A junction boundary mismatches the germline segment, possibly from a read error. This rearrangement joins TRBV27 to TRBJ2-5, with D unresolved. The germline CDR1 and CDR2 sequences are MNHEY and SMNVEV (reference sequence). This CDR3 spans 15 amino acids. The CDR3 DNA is TGTGCCAGCAGTACCCCCTCCGACCCGGCGGAGACACAGTACTTC. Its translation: CASSTPSDPAETQYF.

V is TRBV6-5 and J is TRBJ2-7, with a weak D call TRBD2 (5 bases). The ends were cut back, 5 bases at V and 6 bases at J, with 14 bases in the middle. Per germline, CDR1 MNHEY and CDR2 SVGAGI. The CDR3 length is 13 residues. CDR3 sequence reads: CASSRGLGGEQYF. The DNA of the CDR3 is TGTGCCAGCAGTCGGGGTTTGGGCGGCGAGCAGTACTTC.

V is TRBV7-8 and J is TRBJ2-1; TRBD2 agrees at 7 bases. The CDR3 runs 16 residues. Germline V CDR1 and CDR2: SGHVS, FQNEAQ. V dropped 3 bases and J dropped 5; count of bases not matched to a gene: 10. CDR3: CASSFKRLAGNNEQFF. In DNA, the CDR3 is TGTGCCAGCAGCTTCAAGAGACTAGCAGGAAACAATGAGCAGTTCTTC.

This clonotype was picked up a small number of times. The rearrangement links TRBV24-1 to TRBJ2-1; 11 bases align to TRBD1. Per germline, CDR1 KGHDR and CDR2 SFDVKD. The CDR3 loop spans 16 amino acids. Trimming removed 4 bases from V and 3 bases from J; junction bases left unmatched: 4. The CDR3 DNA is TGTGCCACCAGTGACACCGGGACAGGGGGCTACAATGAGCAGTTCTTC. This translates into CATSDTGTGGYNEQFF.

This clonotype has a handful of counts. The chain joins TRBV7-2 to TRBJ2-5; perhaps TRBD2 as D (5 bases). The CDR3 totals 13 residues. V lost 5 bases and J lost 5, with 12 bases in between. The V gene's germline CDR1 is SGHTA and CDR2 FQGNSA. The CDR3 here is CASSKGSGETQYF. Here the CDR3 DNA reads TGTGCCAGCAGCAAGGGATCGGGGGAGACCCAGTACTTC. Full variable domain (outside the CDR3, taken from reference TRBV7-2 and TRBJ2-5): GAGVSQSPSNKVTEKGKDVELRCDPISGHTALYWYRQSLGQGLEFLIYFQGNSAPDKSGLPSDRFSAERTGGSVSTLTIQRTQQEDSAVYLCASSKGSGETQYFGPGTRLLVL.

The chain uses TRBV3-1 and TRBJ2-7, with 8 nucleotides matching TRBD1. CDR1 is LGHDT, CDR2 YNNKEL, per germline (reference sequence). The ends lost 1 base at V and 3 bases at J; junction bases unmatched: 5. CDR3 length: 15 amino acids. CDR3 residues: CASSQGQGIGYEQYF. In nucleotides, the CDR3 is TGTGCCAGCAGCCAAGGACAGGGGATAGGCTACGAGCAGTACTTC.

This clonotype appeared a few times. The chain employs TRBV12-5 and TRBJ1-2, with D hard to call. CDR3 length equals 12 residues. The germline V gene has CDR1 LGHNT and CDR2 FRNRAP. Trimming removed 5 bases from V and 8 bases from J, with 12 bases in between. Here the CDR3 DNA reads TGTGCTAGTGGTCCTACGCCTGACGGCTACACCTTC. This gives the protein CASGPTPDGYTF.

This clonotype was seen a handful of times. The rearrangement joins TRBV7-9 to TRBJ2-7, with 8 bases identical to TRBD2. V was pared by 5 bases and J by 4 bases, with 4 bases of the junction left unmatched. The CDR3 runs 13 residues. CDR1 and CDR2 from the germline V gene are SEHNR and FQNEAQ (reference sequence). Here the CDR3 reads CASSKGLAYEQYF. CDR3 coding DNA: TGTGCCAGCAGCAAAGGACTAGCTTACGAGCAGTACTTC. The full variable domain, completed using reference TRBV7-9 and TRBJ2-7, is DTGVSQNPRHKITKRGQNVTFRCDPISEHNRLYWYRQTLGQGPEFLTYFQNEAQLEKSRLLSDRFSAERPKGSFSTLEIQRTEQGDSAMYLCASSKGLAYEQYFGPGTRLTVT.

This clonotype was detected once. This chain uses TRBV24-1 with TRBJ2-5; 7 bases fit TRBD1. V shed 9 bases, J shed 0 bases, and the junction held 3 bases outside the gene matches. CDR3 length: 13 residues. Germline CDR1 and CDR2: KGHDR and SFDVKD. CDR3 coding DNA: TGTGCCACCGAGACAGGGAACCAAGAGACCCAGTACTTC. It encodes CATETGNQETQYF.

CDR3 bases: TGTGCCAGCACCGCGGGACAGGGGCGAACCGGGGAGCTGTTTTTT. Translation gives CASTAGQGRTGELFF. This chain links TRBV2 with TRBJ2-2; 10 positions match TRBD1. The germline V gene encodes CDR1 SNHLY and CDR2 FYNNEI. The CDR3 extends over 15 amino acids. After removal of 7 bases from V and 5 bases from J, the junction contained 7 bases not matched to a gene.

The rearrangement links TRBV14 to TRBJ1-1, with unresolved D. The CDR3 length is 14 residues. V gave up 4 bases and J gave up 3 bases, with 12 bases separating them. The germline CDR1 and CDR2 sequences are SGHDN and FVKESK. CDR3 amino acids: CASSLVTSDTEAFF. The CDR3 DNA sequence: TGTGCCAGCAGCCTGGTAACCTCGGACACTGAAGCTTTCTTT.

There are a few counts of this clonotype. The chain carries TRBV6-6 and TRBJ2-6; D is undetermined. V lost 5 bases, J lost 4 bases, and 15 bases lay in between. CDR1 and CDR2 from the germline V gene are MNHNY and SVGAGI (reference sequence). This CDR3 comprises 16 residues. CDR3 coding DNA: TGTGCCAGCAGTCCCCGGTCCTTCCAGGGGGCCAACGTCCTGACTTTC. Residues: CASSPRSFQGANVLTF.

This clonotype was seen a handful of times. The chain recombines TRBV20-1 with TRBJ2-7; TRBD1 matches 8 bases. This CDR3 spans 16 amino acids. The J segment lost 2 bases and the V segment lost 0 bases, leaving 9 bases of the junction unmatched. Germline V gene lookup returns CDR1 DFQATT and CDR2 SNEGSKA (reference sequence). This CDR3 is CSARDYETGVPYEQYF. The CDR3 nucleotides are TGCAGTGCTAGAGATTACGAGACAGGGGTTCCCTACGAGCAGTACTTC.

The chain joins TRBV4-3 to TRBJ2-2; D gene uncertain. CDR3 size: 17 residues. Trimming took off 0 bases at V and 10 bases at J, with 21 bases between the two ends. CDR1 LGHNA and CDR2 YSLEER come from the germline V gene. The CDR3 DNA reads TGCGCCAGCAGCCAAGATACGGCGGCGGTGACTTTTGAGGAGCTGTTTTTT. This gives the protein CASSQDTAAVTFEELFF.